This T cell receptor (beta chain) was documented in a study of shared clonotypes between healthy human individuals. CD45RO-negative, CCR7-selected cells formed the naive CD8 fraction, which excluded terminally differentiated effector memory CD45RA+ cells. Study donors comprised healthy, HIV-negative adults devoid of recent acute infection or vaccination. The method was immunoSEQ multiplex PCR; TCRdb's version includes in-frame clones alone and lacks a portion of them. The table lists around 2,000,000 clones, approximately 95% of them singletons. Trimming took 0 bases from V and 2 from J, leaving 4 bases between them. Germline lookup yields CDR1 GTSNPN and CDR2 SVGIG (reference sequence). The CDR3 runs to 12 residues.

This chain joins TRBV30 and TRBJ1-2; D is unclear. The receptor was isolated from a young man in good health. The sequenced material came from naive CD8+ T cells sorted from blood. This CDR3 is CAWSVSNYGYTF. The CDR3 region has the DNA TGTGCCTGGAGTGTATCCAACTATGGCTACACCTTC.